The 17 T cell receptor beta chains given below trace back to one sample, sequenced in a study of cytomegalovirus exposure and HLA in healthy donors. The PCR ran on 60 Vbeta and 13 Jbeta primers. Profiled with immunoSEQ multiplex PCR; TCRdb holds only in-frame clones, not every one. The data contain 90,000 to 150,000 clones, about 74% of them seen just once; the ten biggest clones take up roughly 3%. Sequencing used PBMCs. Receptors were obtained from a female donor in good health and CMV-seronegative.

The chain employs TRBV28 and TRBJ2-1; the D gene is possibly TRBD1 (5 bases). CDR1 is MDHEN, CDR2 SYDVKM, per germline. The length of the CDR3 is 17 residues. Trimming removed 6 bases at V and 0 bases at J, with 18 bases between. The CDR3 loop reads CASSRKGLQSSYNEQFF. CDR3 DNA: TGTGCCAGCAGCCGAAAGGGGCTGCAGAGCTCCTACAATGAGCAGTTCTTC.

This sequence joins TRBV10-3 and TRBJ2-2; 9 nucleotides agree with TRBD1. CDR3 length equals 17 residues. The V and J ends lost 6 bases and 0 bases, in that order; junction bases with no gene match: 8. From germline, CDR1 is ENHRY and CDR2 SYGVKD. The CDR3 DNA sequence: TGTGCCATCAGGACCGGGACAGGGATGTCGAACACCGGGGAGCTGTTTTTT. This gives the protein CAIRTGTGMSNTGELFF.

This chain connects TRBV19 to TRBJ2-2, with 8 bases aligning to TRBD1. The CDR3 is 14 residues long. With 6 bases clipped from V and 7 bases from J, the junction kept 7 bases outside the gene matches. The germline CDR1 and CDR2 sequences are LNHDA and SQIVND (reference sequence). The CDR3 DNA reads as TGTGCCAGTAGAGGACAGGGAAATATCGGGGAGCTGTTTTTT. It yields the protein CASRGQGNIGELFF. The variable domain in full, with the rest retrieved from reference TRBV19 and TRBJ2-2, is DGGITQSPKYLFRKEGQNVTLSCEQNLNHDAMYWYRQDPGQGLRLIYYSQIVNDFQKGDIAEGYSVSREKKESFPLTVTSAQKNPTAFYLCASRGQGNIGELFFGEGSRLTVL.

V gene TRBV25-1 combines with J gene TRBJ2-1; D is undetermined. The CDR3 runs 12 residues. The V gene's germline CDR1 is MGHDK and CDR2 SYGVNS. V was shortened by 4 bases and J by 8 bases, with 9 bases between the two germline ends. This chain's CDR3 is CASSVLEDEQFF. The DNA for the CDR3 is TGTGCCAGCAGTGTACTCGAGGATGAGCAGTTCTTC. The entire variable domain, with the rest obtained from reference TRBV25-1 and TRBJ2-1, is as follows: EADIYQTPRYLVIGTGKKITLECSQTMGHDKMYWYQQDPGMELHLIHYSYGVNSTEKGDLSSESTVSRIRTEHFPLTLESARPSHTSQYLCASSVLEDEQFFGPGTRLTVL.

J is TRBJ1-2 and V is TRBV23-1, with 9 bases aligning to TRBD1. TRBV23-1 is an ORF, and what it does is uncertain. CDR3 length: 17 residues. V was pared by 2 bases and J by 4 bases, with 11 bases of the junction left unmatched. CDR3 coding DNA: TGCGCCAGCAGTCAAAAAACCCGGACAGGGGAGGCCTATGGCTACACCTTC. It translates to CASSQKTRTGEAYGYTF.

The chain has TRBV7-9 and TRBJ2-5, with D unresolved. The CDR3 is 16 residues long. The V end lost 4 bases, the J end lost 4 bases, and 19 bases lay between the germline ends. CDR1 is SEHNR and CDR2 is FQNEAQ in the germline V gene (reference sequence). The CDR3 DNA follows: TGTGCCAGCAGCTCCCTCGGGTCGAAATATATAGAGACCCAGTACTTC. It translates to CASSSLGSKYIETQYF.

The CDR3 is CASSLELGGSGTEAFF. The CDR3 region has the DNA TGCGCCAGCAGCTTGGAATTAGGGGGTTCGGGCACTGAAGCTTTCTTT. This chain connects TRBV5-1 to TRBJ1-1, with a weak D call TRBD1 (6 bases). The CDR3 sequence is 16 residues long. The germline CDR1 and CDR2 sequences are SGHRS and YFSETQ. The V end was cut by 0 bases, the J end by 4 bases, with 16 bases between.

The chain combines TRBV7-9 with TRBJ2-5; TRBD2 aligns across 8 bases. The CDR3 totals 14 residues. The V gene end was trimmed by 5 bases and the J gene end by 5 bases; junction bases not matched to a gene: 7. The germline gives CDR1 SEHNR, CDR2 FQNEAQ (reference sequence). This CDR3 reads CASSPGGAGETQYF. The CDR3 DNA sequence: TGTGCCAGCAGCCCCGGGGGGGCTGGGGAGACCCAGTACTTC.

CDR3: CASSSPLAGGQETQYF. The CDR3, as DNA: TGTGCCAGCAGCTCGCCACTAGCGGGGGGACAAGAGACCCAGTACTTC. The J gene is TRBJ2-5, the V gene TRBV5-4, with TRBD2 matching 12 bases. V shed 3 bases, J shed 2 bases, and the junction held 5 bases outside the gene matches. Per germline, CDR1 SGHNT and CDR2 YYREEE (reference sequence). The CDR3 extends over 16 amino acids.

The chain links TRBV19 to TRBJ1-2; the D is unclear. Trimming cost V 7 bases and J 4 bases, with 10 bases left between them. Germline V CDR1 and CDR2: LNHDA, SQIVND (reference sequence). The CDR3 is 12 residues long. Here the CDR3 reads CASTDNAYGYTF. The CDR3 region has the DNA TGTGCCAGTACCGACAATGCCTATGGCTACACCTTC.

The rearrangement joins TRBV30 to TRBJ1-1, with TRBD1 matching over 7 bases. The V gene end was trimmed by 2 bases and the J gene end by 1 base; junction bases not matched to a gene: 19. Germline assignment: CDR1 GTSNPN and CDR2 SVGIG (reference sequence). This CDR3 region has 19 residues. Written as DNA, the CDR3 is TGTGCCTGGAGTTCAACCCCCAACAGGGGACAAATGACGAACACTGAAGCTTTCTTT. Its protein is CAWSSTPNRGQMTNTEAFF.

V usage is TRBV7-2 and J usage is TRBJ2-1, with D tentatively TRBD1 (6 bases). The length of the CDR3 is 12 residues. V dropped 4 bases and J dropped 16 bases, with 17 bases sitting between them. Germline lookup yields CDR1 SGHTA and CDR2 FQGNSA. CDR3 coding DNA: TGTGCCAGCAGCTCCGGTGGCAGGGGCGGTTTCTTC. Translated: CASSSGGRGGFF.

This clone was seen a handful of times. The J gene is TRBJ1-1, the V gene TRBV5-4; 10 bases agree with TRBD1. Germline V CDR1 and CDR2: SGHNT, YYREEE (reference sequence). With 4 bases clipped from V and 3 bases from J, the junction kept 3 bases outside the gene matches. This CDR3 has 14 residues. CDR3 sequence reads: CASSPGTGDTEAFF. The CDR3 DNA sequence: TGTGCCAGCAGCCCAGGGACAGGGGACACTGAAGCTTTCTTT. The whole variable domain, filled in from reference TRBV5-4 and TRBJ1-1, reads ETGVTQSPTHLIKTRGQQVTLRCSSQSGHNTVSWYQQALGQGPQFIFQYYREEENGRGNFPPRFSGLQFPNYSSELNVNALELDDSALYLCASSPGTGDTEAFFGQGTRLTVV.

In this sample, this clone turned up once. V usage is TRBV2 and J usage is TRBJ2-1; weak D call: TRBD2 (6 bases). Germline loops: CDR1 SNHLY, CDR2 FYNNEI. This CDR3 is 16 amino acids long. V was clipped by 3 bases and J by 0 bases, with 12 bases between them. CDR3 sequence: CASSDLRGGSYNEQFF. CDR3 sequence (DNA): TGTGCCAGCAGTGATTTGCGGGGAGGCTCCTACAATGAGCAGTTCTTC.

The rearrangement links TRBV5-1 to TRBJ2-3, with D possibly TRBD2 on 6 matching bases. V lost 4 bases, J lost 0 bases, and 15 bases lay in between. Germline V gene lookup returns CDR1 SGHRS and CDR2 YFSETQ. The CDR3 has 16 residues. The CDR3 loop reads CASSPSAGISTDTQYF. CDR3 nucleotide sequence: TGCGCCAGCAGCCCCTCGGCGGGGATAAGCACAGATACGCAGTATTTT.

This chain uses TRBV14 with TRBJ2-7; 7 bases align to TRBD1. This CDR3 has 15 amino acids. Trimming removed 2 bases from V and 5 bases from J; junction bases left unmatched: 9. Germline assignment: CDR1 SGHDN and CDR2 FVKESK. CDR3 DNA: TGTGCCAGCAGCCAACGACAGGGTAGTATCAACGAGCAGTACTTC. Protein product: CASSQRQGSINEQYF.

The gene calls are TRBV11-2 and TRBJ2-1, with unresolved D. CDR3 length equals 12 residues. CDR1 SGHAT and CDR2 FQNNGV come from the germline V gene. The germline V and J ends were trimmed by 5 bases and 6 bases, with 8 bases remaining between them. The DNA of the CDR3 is TGTGCCAGCAGCCCAACATCCAATGAGCAGTTCTTC. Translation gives CASSPTSNEQFF.